This entry features one T cell receptor beta chain sequence. Its target is unknown. Germline V gene sequence: CDR1 SEHNR, CDR2 FQNEAQ (reference sequence). This CDR3 is 14 amino acids long. Template switching by 5'RACE with UMIs generated the TCR beta cDNA. Each CDR3 protein gets one entry in TCRdb, which reprocessed the 5' RACE reads and gives no DNA. This table lists about 540,000 distinct CDR3 sequences. The sample belongs to a study of T cells expressing NK-cell markers. Study-level information: Sorted CD3+CD56-NKG2C+, CD3+CD56+NKG2C- and CD3+CD56+NKG2C+ T cells were the source of the TCR beta repertoires. The eight sequenced donors comprised seven who were HCMV-seropositive and one who was seronegative.

Broader study findings: Also leading the CD3+CD56-NKG2C+ fraction in a handful of donors were these clonotypes.

The sequence derives from a young man in good health. The V gene is TRBV7-9, the J gene TRBJ1-4; TCRdb proposes TRBD1, but this gene call is untestable without DNA. The source material was blood T cells: a sorted CD56 or NKG2C T cell subset, CD4+ or CD8+ T cells, or bulk PBMC T cells (not recorded which). The CDR3 sequence: CASSLDREGEKLFF.